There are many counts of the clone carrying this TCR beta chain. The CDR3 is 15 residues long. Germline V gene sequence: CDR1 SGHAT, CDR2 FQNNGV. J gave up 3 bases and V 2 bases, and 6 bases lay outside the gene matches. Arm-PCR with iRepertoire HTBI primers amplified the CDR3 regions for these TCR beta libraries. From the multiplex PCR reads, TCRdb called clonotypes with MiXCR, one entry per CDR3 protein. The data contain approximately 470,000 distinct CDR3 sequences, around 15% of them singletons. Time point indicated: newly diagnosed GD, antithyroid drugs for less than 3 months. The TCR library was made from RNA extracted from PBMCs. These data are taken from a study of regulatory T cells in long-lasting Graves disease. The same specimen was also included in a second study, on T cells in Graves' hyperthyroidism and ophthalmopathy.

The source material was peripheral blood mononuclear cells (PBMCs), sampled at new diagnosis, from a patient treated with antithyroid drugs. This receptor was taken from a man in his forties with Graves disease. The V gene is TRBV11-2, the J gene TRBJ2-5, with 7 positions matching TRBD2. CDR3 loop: CASSLFWGREETQYF. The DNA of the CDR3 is TGTGCCAGCAGCTTATTTTGGGGGAGGGAAGAGACCCAGTACTTC.